This entry is about one T cell receptor beta chain. During construction of the library, unique molecular identifiers were attached to individual cDNA molecules for quantitative, reproducible TCR counting. TCRdb reprocessed the RACE reads with MiXCR, giving one entry per CDR3 protein. Of 95,000 to 150,000 distinct CDR3 sequences listed, 13% are singletons. V was clipped by 10 bases and J by 6 bases, with 13 bases between them. Germline lookup yields CDR1 MNHEY and CDR2 SVGEGT. The CDR3 sequence is 12 residues long. This sample is part of a study of human T cells and chemical hapten exposure. Described time point: pre-sensitization, week 0. Regarding treatment: therapeutic diphenylcyclopropenone sensitization with weekly scalp DPC.

The chain has TRBV6-2 or TRBV6-3 and TRBJ2-1, with D tentatively TRBD1 (6 bases). This clonotype was sampled from a woman younger than 30 with alopecia areata. Some clones in this sample may be carry-over from other donors' samples. The specimen comprised whole blood, sampled in connection with sensitization to the hapten diphenylcyclopropenone (DPC). The CDR3 DNA sequence: TGTGCCACTACCAGGGGTCTCAATGAGCAGTTCTTC. Translated: CATTRGLNEQFF.